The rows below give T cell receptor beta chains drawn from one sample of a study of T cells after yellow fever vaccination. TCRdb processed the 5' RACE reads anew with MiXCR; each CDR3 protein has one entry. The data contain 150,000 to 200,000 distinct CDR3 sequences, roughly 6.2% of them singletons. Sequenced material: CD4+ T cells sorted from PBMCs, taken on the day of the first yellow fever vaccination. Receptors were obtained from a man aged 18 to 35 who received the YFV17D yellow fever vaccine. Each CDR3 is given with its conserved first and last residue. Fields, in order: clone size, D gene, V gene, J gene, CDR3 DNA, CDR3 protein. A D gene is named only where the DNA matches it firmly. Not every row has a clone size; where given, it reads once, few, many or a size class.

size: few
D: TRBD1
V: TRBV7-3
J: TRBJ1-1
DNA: TGTGCCAGCAGACAAGGGGGGCAGGGGGTGTTCAGGAACACTGAAGCTTTCTTT
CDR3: CASRQGGQGVFRNTEAFF

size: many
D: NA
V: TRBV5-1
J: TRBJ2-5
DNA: TGCGCCAGCAGCTCCACCAGGGACCAAGAGACCCAGTACTTC
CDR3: CASSSTRDQETQYF

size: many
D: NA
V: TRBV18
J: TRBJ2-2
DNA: TGTGCCAGCTCACCCTTCAGACATTCCACCGGGGAGCTGTTTTTT
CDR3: CASSPFRHSTGELFF

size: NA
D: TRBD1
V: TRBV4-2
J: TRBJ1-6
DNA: TGTGCCAGCAGCCAGGGGGGACAGGAACTCTCACCCCTCCACTTT
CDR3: CASSQGGQELSPLHF

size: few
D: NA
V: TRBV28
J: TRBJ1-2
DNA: TGTGCCAGCAGTTTACACGGAAACTATGGCTACACCTTC
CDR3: CASSLHGNYGYTF

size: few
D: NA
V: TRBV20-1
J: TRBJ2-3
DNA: TGCAGTGCTAGCCAGAGGGGGGCCGGTAGCACAGATACGCAGTATTTT
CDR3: CSASQRGAGSTDTQYF

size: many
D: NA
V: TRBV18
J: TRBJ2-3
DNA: TGTGCCAGCTCACCACCTTCCCAGGGATCAGATACGCAGTATTTT
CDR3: CASSPPSQGSDTQYF

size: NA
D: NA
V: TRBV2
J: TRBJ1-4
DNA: TGTGCCAGCAGGGAAAGGGATGAAAAACTGTTTTTT
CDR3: CASRERDEKLFF

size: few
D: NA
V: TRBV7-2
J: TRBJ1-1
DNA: TGTGCCAGCAGCTCCTACATGAACACTGAAGCTTTCTTT
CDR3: CASSSYMNTEAFF

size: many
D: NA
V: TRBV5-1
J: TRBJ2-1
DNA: TGCGCCAGCAGCTTGGTTCTAGCTGGGCCCTACAATGAGCAGTTCTTC
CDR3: CASSLVLAGPYNEQFF

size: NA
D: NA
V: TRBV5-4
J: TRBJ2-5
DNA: TGTGCCAGCAGTCCAGGCAGTGATGGGGAGACCCAGTACTTC
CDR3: CASSPGSDGETQYF

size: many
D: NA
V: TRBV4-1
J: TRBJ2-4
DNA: TGCGCCAGCAGCCAGGGACTTACCGCCAAAAACATTCAGTACTTC
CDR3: CASSQGLTAKNIQYF

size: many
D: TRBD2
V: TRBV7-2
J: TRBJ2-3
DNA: TGTGCCAGCAGCCGTAGCGGGGGCACAGATACGCAGTATTTT
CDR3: CASSRSGGTDTQYF

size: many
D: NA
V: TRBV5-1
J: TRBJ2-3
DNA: TGCGCCAGCAGCTTGGTGTCCCTCACAGATACGCAGTATTTT
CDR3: CASSLVSLTDTQYF

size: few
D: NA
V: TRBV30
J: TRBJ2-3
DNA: TGTGCCTGGGAGACCCTAGATACGCAGTATTTT
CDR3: CAWETLDTQYF

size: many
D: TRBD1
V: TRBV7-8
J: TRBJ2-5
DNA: TGTGCCAGCAGCTTGACGCGCGGGACAGGGAAAGAGACCCAGTACTTC
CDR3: CASSLTRGTGKETQYF

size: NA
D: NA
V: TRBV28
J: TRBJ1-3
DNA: TGTGCCAGCAGGGCACCGAGCTCTGGAAACACCATATATTTT
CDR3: CASRAPSSGNTIYF

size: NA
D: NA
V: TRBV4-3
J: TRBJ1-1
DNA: TGCGCCAGCAGCGCAGGGTTGTGGAACACTGAAGCTTTCTTT
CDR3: CASSAGLWNTEAFF

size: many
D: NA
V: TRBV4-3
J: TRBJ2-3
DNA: TGCGCCAGCAGCCAAAGAGGCACAGATACGCAGTATTTT
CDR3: CASSQRGTDTQYF

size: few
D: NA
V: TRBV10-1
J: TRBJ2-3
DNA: TGCGCCAGCAGTGATGGCGGTTCCCTCACAGATACGCAGTATTTT
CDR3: CASSDGGSLTDTQYF

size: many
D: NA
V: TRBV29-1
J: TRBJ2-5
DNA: TGCAGCGTTTGGGAAGAGACCCAGTACTTC
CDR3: CSVWEETQYF

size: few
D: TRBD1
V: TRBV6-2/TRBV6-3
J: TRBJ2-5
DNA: TGTGCCAGCAGTCACGGACAGGGGTGGCAAGAGACCCAGTACTTC
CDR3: CASSHGQGWQETQYF

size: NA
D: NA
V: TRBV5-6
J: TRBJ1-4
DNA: TGTACCAGCAGCTCGATCCTAAATGAAAAACTGTTTTTT
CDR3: CTSSSILNEKLFF

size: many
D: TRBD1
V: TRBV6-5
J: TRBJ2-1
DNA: TGTGCCAGCAGGACAGGGTTCTCCTACAATGAGCAGTTCTTC
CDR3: CASRTGFSYNEQFF

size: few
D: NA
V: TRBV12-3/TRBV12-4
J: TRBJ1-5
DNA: TGTGCCAGCAGTTCGGTCAGGACGCCCCAGCATTTT
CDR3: CASSSVRTPQHF

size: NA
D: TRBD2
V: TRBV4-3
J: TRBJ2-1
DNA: TGCGCCAGCAGCCAGAGGGCGACTAGCGGGGGACCCAATGAGCAGTTCTTC
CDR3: CASSQRATSGGPNEQFF

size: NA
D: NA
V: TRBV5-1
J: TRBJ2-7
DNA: TGCGCCAGCAGCCGAGGGCCCTCCTTCAACGAGCAGTACTTC
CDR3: CASSRGPSFNEQYF

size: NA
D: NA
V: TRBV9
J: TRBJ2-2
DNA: TGTGCCATCGGTGGCGGTAACACCGGGGAGCTGTTTTTT
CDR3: CAIGGGNTGELFF

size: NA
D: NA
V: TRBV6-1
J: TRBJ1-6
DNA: TGTGCCAGCAGATCTAGGAGTGGGGCTTCGAGCTCCTATAATTCACCCCTCCACTTT
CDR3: CASRSRSGASSSYNSPLHF

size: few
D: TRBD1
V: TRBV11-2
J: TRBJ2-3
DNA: TGTGCCAGCAGCTATGCAGGGGGCGGCACAGATACGCAGTATTTT
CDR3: CASSYAGGGTDTQYF

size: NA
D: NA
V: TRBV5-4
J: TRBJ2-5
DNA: TGTGCCAGCAGCTTGGCAAAGGAGCAAGAGACCCAGTACTTC
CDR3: CASSLAKEQETQYF

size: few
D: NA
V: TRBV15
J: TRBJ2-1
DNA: TGTGCCACCAGCAGAGATCCCCACGGGAAATATGAGCAGTTCTTC
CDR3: CATSRDPHGKYEQFF

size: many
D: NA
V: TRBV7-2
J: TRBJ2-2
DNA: TGTGCCAGCAGCTTAGTTGTTGGTCTAAACACCGGGGAGCTGTTTTTT
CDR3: CASSLVVGLNTGELFF

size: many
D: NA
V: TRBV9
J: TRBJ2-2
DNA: TGTGCCAGCAGCGTGCGACCGCTTGGCGGCCTGAACACCGGGGAGCTGTTTTTT
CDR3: CASSVRPLGGLNTGELFF

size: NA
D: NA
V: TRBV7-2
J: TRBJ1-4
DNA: TGTGCCAGCAGCCCCGGGCACCTGGGGGAAAAACTGTTTTTT
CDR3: CASSPGHLGEKLFF

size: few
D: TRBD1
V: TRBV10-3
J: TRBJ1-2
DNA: TGTGCCATCAGTGGAGGGGACAGGACTAACTATGGCTACACCTTC
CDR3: CAISGGDRTNYGYTF

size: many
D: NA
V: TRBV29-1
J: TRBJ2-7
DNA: TGCAGCGTTCTTGACCTTAGGAGCGGGGAGCAGTACTTC
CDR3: CSVLDLRSGEQYF

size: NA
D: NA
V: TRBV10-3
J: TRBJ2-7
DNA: TGTGCCATAACTCTTCAGGAATCCTACGAGCAGTACTTC
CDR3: CAITLQESYEQYF

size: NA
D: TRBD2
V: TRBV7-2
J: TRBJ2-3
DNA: TGTGCCAGCAGAAGGCGGGGGGCAGCAGATACGCAGTATTTT
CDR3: CASRRRGAADTQYF

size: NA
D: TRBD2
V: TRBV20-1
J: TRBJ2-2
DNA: TGCAGTGCTAGAGATATTAGGCGGGGGGGCACCGGGGAGCTGTTTTTT
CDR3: CSARDIRRGGTGELFF

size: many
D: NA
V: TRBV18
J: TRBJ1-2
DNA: TGTGCCAGCTCACAAAACAGGGATTCAGGTGGCTACACCTTC
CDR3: CASSQNRDSGGYTF

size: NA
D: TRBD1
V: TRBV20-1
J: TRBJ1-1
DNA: TGCAGTGCGCCGAGACAGGGGCTAAACACTGAAGCTTTCTTT
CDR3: CSAPRQGLNTEAFF

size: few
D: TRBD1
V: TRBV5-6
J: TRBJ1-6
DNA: TGTGCCAGCAGACAGATCGGGACAGGGGTTCAATCACCCCTCCACTTT
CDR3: CASRQIGTGVQSPLHF

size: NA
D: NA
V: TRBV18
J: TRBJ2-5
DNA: TGTGCCAGCTCACCACGGAGAGGGTACGCAGAGACCCAGTACTTC
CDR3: CASSPRRGYAETQYF